The entry that follows covers one T cell receptor beta chain sequence. Relative to the germline gene, one junction end is altered; a read error may explain this. CDR1 and CDR2 from the germline V gene are SGHTA and FQGNSA. The CDR3 spans 16 residues. Sample time point: newly diagnosed GD, antithyroid drugs for less than 3 months. Making the TCR library involved RNA that had been extracted from PBMCs. The entry originates in a study of regulatory T cells in long-lasting Graves disease. CDR3-region Arm-PCR and iRepertoire HTBI primers produced the TCR beta libraries. Each CDR3 protein is one row after TCRdb ran MiXCR on the multiplex PCR reads. The repertoire holds 400,000 to 500,000 distinct CDR3 sequences, with 16% as singletons. This sample was also put to use in a study of T cells in Graves' hyperthyroidism and ophthalmopathy. That source adds: HTBI primers were employed in a first-round RT-PCR of the TCR CDR3.

The receptor's source is a young woman with Graves disease. The chain couples TRBV7-2 to TRBJ2-7, with 12 bases lining up with TRBD2. The sample in question was peripheral blood mononuclear cells (PBMCs), obtained at new diagnosis, from a patient treated with antithyroid drugs. CDR3 protein: CASSLSGLAGSVEQHF. DNA of the CDR3: TGTGCCAGCAGCTTATCCGGACTAGCGGGATCCGTCGAGCAGCACTTC.